These 27 T cell receptor beta chains share one sample of origin, sequenced in a study of shared clonotypes between healthy human individuals. Some clones are missing from TCRdb's copy, which holds only in-frame ones; the method was immunoSEQ multiplex PCR. The table includes 2 million to 3 million clones, approximately 94% detected once. The sample taken for sequencing was naive CD4+ T cells from PBMCs. The subset was: CD45RA+ positively selected. These receptors all come from a man aged 18 to 29 in good health. Some clones in this sample may be carry-over from other donors' samples.

The V gene is TRBV2, the J gene TRBJ2-2, with unresolved D. Germline V CDR1 and CDR2: SNHLY, FYNNEI. This CDR3 contains 14 residues. Between the trimmed V and J ends, which lost 6 bases and 7 bases, there was a span of 15 bases. The CDR3 coding sequence is TGTGCCAGCAGCCCCTATCTTTCGGACGGGGAGCTGTTTTTT. Translated: CASSPYLSDGELFF. Variable domain in full (rest from reference TRBV2 and TRBJ2-2): EPEVTQTPSHQVTQMGQEVILRCVPISNHLYFYWYRQILGQKVEFLVSFYNNEISEKSEIFDDQFSVERPDGSNFTLKIRSTKLEDSAMYFCASSPYLSDGELFFGEGSRLTVL.

V is TRBV29-1 and J is TRBJ2-5; TRBD2 agrees at 13 bases. The trim removed 3 bases at V and 4 bases at J, leaving 11 bases unmatched. Germline CDR1 SQVTM, CDR2 ANQGSEA. The CDR3 spans 17 residues. The CDR3 spells CSVERLLAGGPRETQYF. The CDR3 region has the DNA TGCAGCGTTGAGAGATTACTAGCGGGAGGGCCTAGAGAGACCCAGTACTTC.

V is TRBV6-1 and J is TRBJ2-1; 10 bases fit TRBD2. The CDR3 runs 14 residues. The J segment lost 4 bases and the V segment lost 8 bases, leaving 5 bases of the junction unmatched. CDR1 MNHNS and CDR2 SASEGT come from the germline V gene. CDR3 nucleotides: TGTGCCAGCTCCGGGACTAGCGATTACAATGAGCAGTTCTTC. Translated, it gives CASSGTSDYNEQFF.

The gene calls are TRBV9 and TRBJ1-3; maybe TRBD1 (5 bases). The CDR3 runs 14 residues. Trimming shortened V by 3 bases and J by 9 bases, and 16 bases separated the two germline ends. Germline V gives CDR1 SGDLS, CDR2 YYNGEE. The CDR3 reads CASSAGHSGGTIYF. The CDR3 bases are TGTGCCAGCAGCGCCGGGCACAGTGGGGGCACCATATATTTT. The entire variable domain, with the rest obtained from reference TRBV9 and TRBJ1-3, is as follows: DSGVTQTPKHLITATGQRVTLRCSPRSGDLSVYWYQQSLDQGLQFLIQYYNGEERAKGNILERFSAQQFPDLHSELNLSSLELGDSALYFCASSAGHSGGTIYFGEGSWLTVV.

This chain joins TRBV7-9 and TRBJ2-7, with D maybe TRBD2 (5 bases). CDR1 is SEHNR and CDR2 is FQNEAQ in the germline V gene (reference sequence). The CDR3 contains 16 residues. V was shortened by 3 bases and J by 1 base, with 16 bases between the two germline ends. CDR3 residues: CASSFVEGKGSYEQYF. CDR3 nucleotides: TGTGCCAGCAGCTTCGTCGAGGGAAAAGGGTCCTACGAGCAGTACTTC.

This chain links TRBV2 with TRBJ1-1; D is possibly TRBD1 (6 bases). With 2 bases removed from V and 6 bases from J, the gap between germline ends came to 16 bases. This CDR3 has 15 residues. Germline loops: CDR1 SNHLY, CDR2 FYNNEI. The CDR3 bases are TGTGCCAGCAGTGAATCTGTAGGGGGGGTCGCTGAAGCTTTCTTT. The encoded protein is CASSESVGGVAEAFF.

The chain joins TRBV30 to TRBJ1-1; a possible D gene is TRBD1 (5 bases). The V end lost 1 base, the J end lost 9 bases, and 15 bases lay between the germline ends. This CDR3 is 13 amino acids long. CDR1 is GTSNPN and CDR2 is SVGIG in the germline V gene (reference sequence). The CDR3 coding sequence is TGTGCCTGGAGTGAATTAGGGGTCACCCAAGCTTTCTTT. It yields the protein CAWSELGVTQAFF.

The chain joins TRBV27 to TRBJ1-6; a possible D gene is TRBD1 (6 bases). The V and J ends lost 3 bases and 7 bases respectively, with 13 bases between them. The CDR3 length is 15 residues. CDR1 is MNHEY, CDR2 SMNVEV, per germline (reference sequence). DNA for the CDR3: TGTGCCAGCAGTTTTGGGGGCTATGGAAATTCACCCCTCCACTTT. It encodes CASSFGGYGNSPLHF.

The chain uses TRBV6-6 and TRBJ2-2; 7 bases match TRBD1. CDR3 length equals 15 residues. Germline V gene data show CDR1 as MNHNY and CDR2 as SVGAGI (reference sequence). V shed 7 bases, J shed 4 bases, and the junction held 9 bases outside the gene matches. The DNA for the CDR3 is TGTGCCAGCATAAGGGGGCAGGGGGTCACCGGGGAGCTGTTTTTT. Its translation: CASIRGQGVTGELFF.

The chain carries TRBV28 and TRBJ2-7; the D gene could be TRBD1 or TRBD2 (5 bases each). This CDR3 region has 15 residues. The V gene's germline CDR1 is MDHEN and CDR2 SYDVKM. V was cut by 3 bases and J by 4 bases, with 16 bases left in between. The CDR3 is CASSLRPGTFYEQYF. The CDR3 DNA reads as TGTGCCAGCAGTTTGCGGCCAGGGACGTTTTACGAGCAGTACTTC. Complete variable domain (other parts from reference TRBV28 and TRBJ2-7): DVKVTQSSRYLVKRTGEKVFLECVQDMDHENMFWYRQDPGLGLRLIYFSYDVKMKEKGDIPEGYSVSREKKERFSLILESASTNQTSMYLCASSLRPGTFYEQYFGPGTRLTVT.

The CDR3 region is CASRIGGAVNTEAFF. The DNA of the CDR3 is TGTGCCAGCAGAATAGGGGGCGCGGTGAACACTGAAGCTTTCTTT. The chain combines TRBV28 with TRBJ1-1, with TRBD1 matching 7 bases. Germline trimming cut 6 bases from V and 0 bases from J; bases unmatched to any gene: 7. Germline CDR1 MDHEN, CDR2 SYDVKM. The CDR3 is 15 amino acids.

The CDR3 region has the DNA TGCAGCGTTGCCGGGGGAGTCTCCTACGAGCAGTACTTC. Protein product: CSVAGGVSYEQYF. The rearrangement joins TRBV29-1 to TRBJ2-7, with D perhaps TRBD2 (6 bases). The CDR3 totals 13 residues. The germline gives CDR1 SQVTM, CDR2 ANQGSEA. The ends were cut back, 4 bases at V and 0 bases at J, with 10 bases in the middle.

This clone was detected once. The chain joins TRBV4-2 to TRBJ1-5; the D gene is possibly TRBD1 (6 bases). The germline CDR1 and CDR2 sequences are LGHNA and YNFKEQ. Trimming pared 3 bases from V and 5 bases from J, leaving 17 bases between. CDR3 size: 16 residues. The CDR3, as DNA: TGTGCCAGCAGCCAGAACCCACAGGGTTATGATCAGCCCCAGCATTTT. This gives the protein CASSQNPQGYDQPQHF.

This chain uses TRBV7-9 with TRBJ1-1; D is uncertain. CDR3 length: 13 amino acids. Trimming cost V 1 base and J 7 bases, with 10 bases left between them. The V gene's germline CDR1 is SEHNR and CDR2 FQNEAQ (reference sequence). The CDR3 coding sequence is TGTGCCAGCAGCTTAGAGGGTGCGGTTGAAGCTTTCTTT. This encodes CASSLEGAVEAFF.

V and J are TRBV30 and TRBJ2-2, with TRBD2 identical over 11 bases. The CDR3 sequence is 16 residues long. Trimming cost V 4 bases and J 1 base; bases outside gene matches: 5. Germline CDR1 reads GTSNPN; CDR2 reads SVGIG (reference sequence). The CDR3 DNA follows: TGTGCCTGGATCGGACTAGCGGGCCTGAACACCGGGGAGCTGTTTTTT. It encodes CAWIGLAGLNTGELFF.

On this clone: A read error may account for a junction end that differs from germline. The V call is TRBV28, the J call TRBJ1-1; no clear D gene. The CDR3 covers 13 residues. Per the germline V gene, CDR1 is MDHEN and CDR2 is SYDVKM. This chain's CDR3 is CASRLSPLGEAFF. Here the CDR3 DNA reads TGTGCCAGCAGGTTATCCCCTCTCGGAGAAGCTTTCTTT.

J is TRBJ1-3 and V is TRBV28; 9 bases align to TRBD1. Germline V lookup: CDR1 MDHEN, CDR2 SYDVKM. This CDR3 comprises 17 residues. The ends lost 7 bases at V and 0 bases at J; junction bases unmatched: 10. In nucleotides, the CDR3 is TGTGCCAGCAATTCCGGGACAGGGTACCGCTCTGGAAACACCATATATTTT. It translates to CASNSGTGYRSGNTIYF.

The chain employs TRBV9 and TRBJ1-2; D perhaps matches TRBD1 (6 bases). The CDR3 spans 16 residues. Germline V CDR1 and CDR2: SGDLS, YYNGEE. V was shortened by 0 bases and J by 3 bases, with 15 bases between the two germline ends. This chain's CDR3 is CASSVGQAPSYYGYTF. CDR3 in DNA: TGTGCCAGCAGCGTAGGACAGGCCCCTTCTTACTATGGCTACACCTTC.

This chain joins TRBV29-1 and TRBJ2-7; weak D call: TRBD1 (6 bases). CDR3 length: 14 residues. The germline gives CDR1 SQVTM, CDR2 ANQGSEA. With 2 bases removed from V and 1 base from J, the gap between germline ends came to 12 bases. The chain's CDR3 is CSVEPSDRSYEQYF. The CDR3, as DNA: TGCAGCGTTGAACCGTCGGACAGATCCTACGAGCAGTACTTC.

The CDR3 loop reads CASSSVPVAGADEQFF. CDR3 coding DNA: TGTGCCAGCAGCTCCGTGCCAGTAGCGGGAGCTGATGAGCAGTTCTTC. V gene TRBV7-9 combines with J gene TRBJ2-1; TRBD2 matches 9 bases. Per the germline V gene, CDR1 is SEHNR and CDR2 is FQNEAQ (reference sequence). Losses at the gene ends were 4 bases for V and 8 bases for J; bases not matched to a gene: 12. The CDR3 loop spans 16 amino acids.

The chain recombines TRBV7-9 with TRBJ1-1; no definite D call. Germline V gene data show CDR1 as SEHNR and CDR2 as FQNEAQ (reference sequence). V shed 1 base and J shed 10 bases, with 13 bases lying between them. The CDR3 contains 13 residues. The CDR3 sequence is CASSLGVAGGAFF. DNA of the CDR3: TGTGCCAGCAGCTTAGGGGTGGCAGGCGGAGCTTTCTTT.

V and J are TRBV4-1 and TRBJ2-5; 11 positions agree with TRBD2. The CDR3 covers 17 residues. Germline CDR1 and CDR2: MGHRA and YSYEKL. With 0 bases clipped from V and 2 bases from J, the junction kept 5 bases outside the gene matches. CDR3 residues: CASSQDQTSGAQETQYF. As DNA, the CDR3 is TGCGCCAGCAGCCAAGATCAGACTAGCGGGGCTCAAGAGACCCAGTACTTC.

This chain connects TRBV5-1 to TRBJ2-3, with 9 nucleotides matching TRBD2. In germline, CDR1 is SGHRS, CDR2 YFSETQ. The CDR3 consists of 15 residues. The V and J ends lost 4 bases and 6 bases, in that order; junction bases with no gene match: 9. The CDR3 loop reads CASSLSGGTPDTQYF. The CDR3 region has the DNA TGCGCCAGCAGCCTGAGCGGGGGGACCCCCGATACGCAGTATTTT.

The rearrangement uses TRBV2 and TRBJ1-1; possible D gene TRBD1, 5 bases. The CDR3 is made up of 13 amino acids. Germline assignment: CDR1 SNHLY and CDR2 FYNNEI. Trimming removed 10 bases at V and 1 base at J, with 13 bases between. The CDR3 here is CATGSGENTEAFF. CDR3 coding DNA: TGTGCCACCGGATCGGGGGAGAACACTGAAGCTTTCTTT.

The chain carries TRBV9 and TRBJ1-5, with D hard to call. CDR1 is SGDLS and CDR2 is YYNGEE in the germline V gene. The V gene lost 0 bases and the J gene lost 7 bases, with 8 bases spanning the gap. This CDR3 spans 13 amino acids. The CDR3 is CASSVAFDQPQHF. The CDR3 nucleotides are TGTGCCAGCAGCGTAGCTTTTGACCAGCCCCAGCATTTT. Looking up the rest from reference TRBV9 and TRBJ1-5 gives the full variable domain: DSGVTQTPKHLITATGQRVTLRCSPRSGDLSVYWYQQSLDQGLQFLIQYYNGEERAKGNILERFSAQQFPDLHSELNLSSLELGDSALYFCASSVAFDQPQHFGDGTRLSIL.

The CDR3 protein is CASMRTGGVEETQYF. Written as DNA, the CDR3 is TGCGCCAGCATGAGGACAGGGGGCGTGGAAGAGACCCAGTACTTC. V gene TRBV10-2 combines with J gene TRBJ2-5; 11 bases line up with TRBD1. The V segment lost 7 bases and the J segment 3 bases; nucleotides outside the gene matches: 7. The germline CDR1 and CDR2 sequences are WSHSY and SAAADI. The CDR3 sequence is 15 residues long.

The chain has TRBV28 and TRBJ1-5, with no clear D. The germline V gene encodes CDR1 MDHEN and CDR2 SYDVKM. The V gene lost 7 bases and the J gene lost 5 bases, with 12 bases spanning the gap. This CDR3 is built from 13 residues. The CDR3 DNA sequence: TGTGCCAGCAAATATGGTCGGGATCAGCCCCAGCATTTT. Translation gives CASKYGRDQPQHF.